This passage covers 25 T cell receptor beta chains from one sample sequenced in a study of T cell responses to AZD1222 COVID-19 vaccine. Only in-frame clones appear in the TCRdb table, and some are missing; sequencing was by immunoSEQ multiplex PCR. The table lists 150,000 to 200,000 clones, just over 90% of them singletons. This specimen consisted of peripheral blood, obtained 28 days after the second AZD1222 dose. The receptor source for this set is an adult who received the AZD1222 COVID-19 vaccine.

The genes are TRBV5-1 and TRBJ1-1; D not resolved. V shed 1 base and J shed 4 bases, with 11 bases lying between them. CDR1 SGHRS and CDR2 YFSETQ come from the germline V gene. The CDR3 is 14 residues long. CDR3: CASSLNQGTTEAFF. In DNA form, the CDR3 reads TGCGCCAGCAGCTTGAATCAAGGTACCACTGAAGCTTTCTTT.

This clone was found once. The V gene is TRBV4-2, the J gene TRBJ1-4; D gene ambiguous. V was trimmed by 4 bases and J by 1 base, leaving 4 bases between them. CDR3 length: 13 residues. Germline-derived CDR1 and CDR2 are LGHNA and YNFKEQ. In DNA, the CDR3 is TGTGCCAGCAGCCGGGTAACTAATGAAAAACTGTTTTTT. Its protein is CASSRVTNEKLFF.

This clone was seen only once. The gene calls are TRBV5-1 and TRBJ2-7, with D perhaps being TRBD1 or TRBD2 (5 bases each). Trimming took off 7 bases at V and 0 bases at J, with 23 bases between the two ends. Germline values: CDR1 SGHRS, CDR2 YFSETQ. The length of the CDR3 is 17 residues. This CDR3 is CASPFRKRGRPSYEQYF. The CDR3 nucleotides are TGCGCCAGCCCGTTTAGAAAGAGGGGACGGCCCTCCTACGAGCAGTACTTC.

This chain connects TRBV11-2 to TRBJ1-2, with 7 bases matching TRBD1. V shed 3 bases and J 4 bases; nucleotides not matched to a gene: 8. From germline, CDR1 is SGHAT and CDR2 FQNNGV. The CDR3 has 15 amino acids. The CDR3 DNA reads as TGTGCCAGCAGCTTGCCGGGACAGAACCTCTATGGCTACACCTTC. Its translation is CASSLPGQNLYGYTF.

CDR3 sequence (DNA): TGTGCCAGCAGCGTCACTTTCGGGTCCGGGGAGCTGTTTTTT. Translation gives CASSVTFGSGELFF. The rearrangement joins TRBV3-1 (or the pseudogene TRBV3-2) to TRBJ2-2; D gene unclear. This CDR3 spans 14 amino acids. In germline, CDR1 is LGHDT, CDR2 YNNKEL (reference sequence). V lost 5 bases and J lost 6, with 13 bases in between.

The chain joins TRBV12-3 or TRBV12-4 to TRBJ1-2; D remains unclear. Deletions cut 7 bases from V and 8 bases from J, with 17 bases between. This CDR3 has 13 amino acids. CDR3 DNA: TGTGCCAGCACCCAAGTACTTGCGGGGGGCTACACCTTC. It translates to CASTQVLAGGYTF.

The rearrangement uses TRBV28 and TRBJ1-5; tentative D call: TRBD1 (5 bases). This CDR3 region has 17 residues. The germline V and J ends were trimmed by 2 bases and 0 bases, with 14 bases remaining between them. In germline, CDR1 is MDHEN, CDR2 SYDVKM. CDR3 sequence: CASSLKGPGLSNQPQHF. In DNA form, the CDR3 reads TGTGCCAGCAGTTTAAAGGGGCCAGGCCTTAGCAATCAGCCCCAGCATTTT.

The chain links TRBV19 to TRBJ2-2, with 7 nucleotides matching TRBD2. The CDR3 covers 15 residues. Trimming removed 6 bases from V and 3 bases from J; junction bases left unmatched: 7. Germline V gives CDR1 LNHDA, CDR2 SQIVND (reference sequence). CDR3 sequence (DNA): TGTGCCAGTAGCACCGGGGGGAGAGACACCGGGGAGCTGTTTTTT. It specifies CASSTGGRDTGELFF.

V gene TRBV28 combines with J gene TRBJ1-2; D may be TRBD1 (6 bases). This CDR3 comprises 14 residues. The ends were cut back, 7 bases at V and 2 bases at J, with 14 bases in the middle. Germline V gene sequence: CDR1 MDHEN, CDR2 SYDVKM. This CDR3 reads CASKNTGNNYGYTF. The CDR3 DNA sequence: TGTGCCAGCAAAAATACAGGGAACAACTATGGCTACACCTTC.

The chain carries TRBV4-3 and TRBJ1-4; D not certain. V shed 0 bases and J shed 7 bases, with 18 bases lying between them. The CDR3 totals 17 residues. The V gene's germline CDR1 is LGHNA and CDR2 YSLEER. CDR3 sequence (DNA): TGCGCCAGCAGCCAAGATAGGAGGATTCCAACGGGTGAAAAACTGTTTTTT. The encoded protein is CASSQDRRIPTGEKLFF.

The chain has TRBV14 and TRBJ2-2; 8 bases align to TRBD1. The J segment lost 5 bases and the V segment lost 0 bases, leaving 8 bases of the junction unmatched. This CDR3 has 17 residues. Germline V gives CDR1 SGHDN, CDR2 FVKESK. The CDR3 is CASSQDLPRGRTGELFF. CDR3 sequence (DNA): TGTGCCAGCAGCCAAGATCTACCCAGGGGGCGGACCGGGGAGCTGTTTTTT.

The chain has TRBV20-1 and TRBJ2-7, with D perhaps TRBD1 or TRBD2 (5 bases each). Germline lookup yields CDR1 DFQATT and CDR2 SNEGSKA (reference sequence). The length of the CDR3 is 11 residues. V lost 6 bases and J lost 9, with 15 bases in between. CDR3 residues: CSAPVGTRQYF. CDR3 bases: TGCAGTGCCCCAGTGGGGACCCGGCAGTACTTC.

The CDR3 DNA is TGTGCCAGCAGTGACAGGCGTCAAAACATTCAGTACTTC. Its translation is CASSDRRQNIQYF. The chain employs TRBV6-1 and TRBJ2-4; D remains unclear. V was clipped by 3 bases and J by 5 bases, with 8 bases between them. Germline values: CDR1 MNHNS, CDR2 SASEGT. This CDR3 region has 13 residues.

The chain is built from TRBV7-2 and TRBJ2-7; 12 bases match TRBD1. CDR3 length: 16 amino acids. V lost 3 bases to trimming and J lost 5 bases; unmatched junction nucleotides: 8. Germline CDR1 and CDR2: SGHTA and FQGNSA. The CDR3 protein is CASSLPLGQGADEQYF. The CDR3 DNA reads TGTGCCAGCAGCTTGCCTCTGGGACAGGGGGCTGACGAGCAGTACTTC.

V and J are TRBV24-1 and TRBJ2-1; TRBD2 matches 10 bases. The CDR3 loop spans 15 amino acids. V was clipped by 3 bases and J by 7 bases; unmatched bases: 5. Germline lookup yields CDR1 KGHDR and CDR2 SFDVKD. The CDR3 nucleotides read TGTGCCACCAGTGATGCAGCGGGAGGGTTAAATGAGCAGTTCTTC. Translating it yields CATSDAAGGLNEQFF.

The chain joins TRBV4-3 to TRBJ2-7; 7 nucleotides align to TRBD1. With V trimmed by 3 bases and J by 3 bases, 8 bases remained unmatched. The CDR3 consists of 15 residues. CDR1 is LGHNA, CDR2 YSLEER, per germline. The CDR3: CASSQARTGYYEQYF. In DNA form, the CDR3 reads TGCGCCAGCAGCCAGGCGAGGACAGGATACTACGAGCAGTACTTC.

The chain employs TRBV5-6 and TRBJ1-2, with D unclear. Germline V gene lookup returns CDR1 SGHDT and CDR2 YYEEEE. V was clipped by 5 bases and J by 3 bases, with 20 bases between them. The CDR3 loop spans 16 amino acids. The CDR3 nucleotides read TGTGCCAGCAGTCCCCCACTGGACCGAGTTTACTATGGCTACACCTTC. It is translated as CASSPPLDRVYYGYTF.

The chain combines TRBV19 with TRBJ1-5; 10 bases are shared with TRBD1. Germline V lookup: CDR1 LNHDA, CDR2 SQIVND (reference sequence). Germline trimming cut 5 bases from V and 5 bases from J; bases unmatched to any gene: 9. This CDR3 comprises 16 residues. In DNA form, the CDR3 reads TGTGCCAGTAGTGTAACCGGGACAGGGGTTCATCAGCCCCAGCATTTT. Translated: CASSVTGTGVHQPQHF.

This sequence joins TRBV6-4 and TRBJ2-3; a weak D match, TRBD2 (6 bases). This CDR3 is 14 amino acids long. The germline V gene has CDR1 MRHNA and CDR2 SNTAGT. V was shortened by 3 bases and J by 3 bases, with 10 bases between the two germline ends. CDR3 bases: TGTGCCAGCAGTGATCGGCGGGGAACAGATACGCAGTATTTT. This encodes CASSDRRGTDTQYF.

This chain links TRBV2 with TRBJ2-7, with D possibly being TRBD1 (6 bases). V was clipped by 4 bases and J by 7 bases, with 26 bases between them. In germline, CDR1 is SNHLY, CDR2 FYNNEI. The length of the CDR3 is 17 residues. The CDR3 sequence is CASSGSADRPHVGEQYF. CDR3 DNA: TGTGCCAGCAGTGGATCTGCCGACAGGCCCCACGTCGGTGAGCAGTACTTC.

V gene TRBV30 combines with J gene TRBJ1-5; tentatively, D is TRBD1 (5 bases). The CDR3 has 14 residues. The ends were cut back, 0 bases at V and 6 bases at J, with 12 bases in the middle. Germline-derived CDR1 and CDR2 are GTSNPN and SVGIG (reference sequence). The CDR3 sequence is CAWSVKGHGQPQHF. The CDR3 DNA sequence: TGTGCCTGGAGTGTTAAGGGGCACGGTCAGCCCCAGCATTTT.

CDR3 residues: CASSSEGTHGYTF. CDR3 nucleotide sequence: TGTGCCAGCAGTTCCGAGGGGACGCATGGCTACACCTTC. The chain joins TRBV2 to TRBJ1-2; TRBD1 might be the D (5 bases). The germline V and J ends were trimmed by 5 bases and 6 bases, with 13 bases remaining between them. This CDR3 comprises 13 residues. CDR1 is SNHLY, CDR2 FYNNEI, per germline.

V and J are TRBV6-5 and TRBJ2-7; D is ambiguous. Per germline, CDR1 MNHEY and CDR2 SVGAGI. Trimming removed 5 bases from V and 3 bases from J, with 17 bases in between. This CDR3 region has 15 residues. The CDR3 DNA sequence: TGTGCCAGCAGTACAGCGCTCGCCTTGGGCTACGAGCAGTACTTC. Translating it yields CASSTALALGYEQYF.

The chain recombines TRBV7-9 with TRBJ2-7; D not resolved. The CDR3 is 19 residues long. The V end was cut by 0 bases, the J end by 1 base, with 22 bases between. CDR1 is SEHNR, CDR2 FQNEAQ, per germline (reference sequence). DNA for the CDR3: TGTGCCAGCAGCTTAGCGCTTGGAGAGTTTCGACCCAAATCCTACGAGCAGTACTTC. It is translated as CASSLALGEFRPKSYEQYF.

The chain has TRBV28 and TRBJ2-3; 9 bases fit TRBD2. The CDR3 contains 14 residues. Germline CDR1 is MDHEN and CDR2 is SYDVKM. Unmatched junction bases numbered 6, after V lost 5 bases and J lost 6 bases. CDR3 sequence: CASSRSGRTDTQYF. DNA for the CDR3: TGTGCCAGCAGTAGGAGCGGGAGGACTGATACGCAGTATTTT.